This T cell receptor beta chain derives from a study of OX40 agonist ivuxolimab in advanced cancers. At the level of the whole study: The costimulatory receptor OX40 (CD134) was targeted by ivuxolimab, a fully human IgG2 agonistic monoclonal antibody. Intravenous ivuxolimab was administered to patients every 2 weeks at six dose levels: 0.01, 0.1, 0.3, 1.5, 3 and 10 mg/kg. Of the approximately 50 dose-escalation patients, hepatocellular carcinoma was present in about 20, melanoma in around 15, renal cell carcinoma in 9 and head and neck cancer in 9. In the dose-escalation cohort, nearly 85% of patients were male, and the mean age was approximately 60 years with a range of about 20 to 80. Prior anti-PD-1, anti-PD-L1 or anti-CTLA-4 therapy was permitted, and checkpoint inhibitors had been received by about 36% of dose-escalation patients. Partial responses occurred in three dose-escalation patients: two with cutaneous melanoma and one with hepatocellular carcinoma. The point of sequencing TCRbeta in the periphery was to test whether ivuxolimab changed TCR sequence diversity and drove clonal T-cell expansion. The paper reports the monotherapy dose-escalation portion (N of about 56 patients) of the phase I ivuxolimab trial. Points the paper makes about the study in general: After ivuxolimab, CD8+ T cells had more expanded clones than CD4+ T cells on average. At doses from 0.1 to 3.0 mg/kg, clonal expansion was seen in both CD4+ and CD8+ blood T cells between baseline and week 6. Which antigens the clonally expanded peripheral T cells were specific for was not determined. In partial responders in the 0.1-3.0 mg/kg groups, normalized peripheral clonal expansion was found to be among the lowest, especially among CD8+ T cells. Low levels of normalized T-cell clonal expansion were also seen in some nonresponding patients.

Patients with a history of autoimmune disease or receiving systemic immunosuppression were excluded from the trial. Peripheral blood for TCR sequencing was collected from all dose cohorts at baseline, on cycle 4 day 1, and on cycle 7 day 1. Samples were obtained from an open-label, multicenter, first-in-human phase I dose-escalation trial of ivuxolimab. Adults with locally advanced or metastatic melanoma, renal cell carcinoma, hepatocellular carcinoma or head and neck squamous cell carcinoma were enrolled in the trial. CD4+ and CD8+ T cells were sorted separately from peripheral blood before TCR sequencing. Of note for this clone: Its antigen target is currently unknown. Per-nucleotide qualities are absent, and no much larger clonotype sits a single base away.

Genomic DNA was isolated from the sorted cells so that the TCRbeta CDR3 region could be sequenced. TCRbeta CDR3 regions were sequenced using the immunoSEQ Assay. TCRdb provides this immuneACCESS table in a form limited to in-frame rearrangements. Some clones are lacking; in checked studies, under half of them reflect an unresolved V gene, and why the rest are absent is not known. This sample comprises under 85,000 clones, more than 85% of them detected only once. About 2.5% of the sample is taken by the ten largest. This specimen was CD4+ or CD8+ T cells sorted from blood, taken in a trial of the OX40 agonist ivuxolimab. The receptor comes from an adult with an advanced solid tumor such as melanoma, head and neck, liver or kidney cancer.

The CDR3 region: CASRGFNYGYTF. The sequenced DNA is TGTGCCAGCAGGGGTTTTAACTATGGCTACACCTTC. In this chain, TRBV2 is recombined with TRBJ1-2; the D gene is not confidently resolved. The CDR3 contains 12 residues, cysteine and phenylalanine counted. The read is trimmed to its CDR3 DNA, 36 bases read in frame from base 1. From a lookup of the germline V gene, CDR1 and CDR2 are SNHLY and FYNNEI. Trimming takes 6 bases from V and 1 base from J, and the germline ends sit 6 bases apart.